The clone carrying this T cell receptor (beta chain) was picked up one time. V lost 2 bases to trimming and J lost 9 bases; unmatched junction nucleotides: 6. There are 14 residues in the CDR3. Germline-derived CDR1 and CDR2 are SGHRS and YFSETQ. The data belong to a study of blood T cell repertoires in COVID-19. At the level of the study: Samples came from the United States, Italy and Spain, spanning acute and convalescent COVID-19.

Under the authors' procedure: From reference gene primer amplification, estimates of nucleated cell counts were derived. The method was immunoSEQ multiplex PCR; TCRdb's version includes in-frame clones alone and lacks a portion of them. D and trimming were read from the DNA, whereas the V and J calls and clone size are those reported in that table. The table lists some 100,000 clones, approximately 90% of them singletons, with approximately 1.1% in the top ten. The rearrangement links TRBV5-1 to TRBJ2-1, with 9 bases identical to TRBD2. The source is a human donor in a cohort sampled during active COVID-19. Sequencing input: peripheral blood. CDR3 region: CASSFGGGAREQFF. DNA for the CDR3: TGCGCCAGCAGCTTCGGCGGGGGGGCTCGTGAGCAGTTCTTC.